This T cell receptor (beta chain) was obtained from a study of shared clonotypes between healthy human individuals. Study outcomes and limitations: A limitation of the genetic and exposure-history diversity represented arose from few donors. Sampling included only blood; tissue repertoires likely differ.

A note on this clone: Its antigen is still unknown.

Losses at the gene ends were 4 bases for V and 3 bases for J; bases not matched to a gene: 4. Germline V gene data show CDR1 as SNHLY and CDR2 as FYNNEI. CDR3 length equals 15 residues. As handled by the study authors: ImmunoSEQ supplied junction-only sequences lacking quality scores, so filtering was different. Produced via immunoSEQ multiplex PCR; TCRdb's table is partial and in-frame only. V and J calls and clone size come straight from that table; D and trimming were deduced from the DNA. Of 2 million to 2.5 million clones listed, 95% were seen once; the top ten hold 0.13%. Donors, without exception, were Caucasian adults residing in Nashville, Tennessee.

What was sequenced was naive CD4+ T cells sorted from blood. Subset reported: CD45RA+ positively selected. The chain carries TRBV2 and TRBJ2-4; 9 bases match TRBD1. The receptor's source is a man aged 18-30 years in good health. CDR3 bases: TGTGCCAGCAGTGGGGACAGGGCGGGCAAAAACATTCAGTACTTC. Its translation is CASSGDRAGKNIQYF.